The 6 T cell receptor beta chains in this list originate from one sample, sequenced in a study of Graves' ophthalmopathy and Graves' hyperthyroidism (dated by TCRdb to 2017 to 2018). TCRdb names Illumina HiSeq 2000 as the instrument used. For repertoire sequencing, TCR beta CDR3 regions were amplified from RNA transcripts. The first round of RT-PCR was done with HTBI primers and the Qiagen OneStep RT-PCR kit, and was followed by a second round of multiplex PCR, then size selection and purification. TCRdb handled the public reads itself, with Q25 trimming in fastp and clone calling in MiXCR, and kept productive beta chains. Rows with a matching CDR3 protein are joined into one entry that keeps the most common DNA and genes. The sample table lists 400,000 to 450,000 distinct CDR3 sequences, around a fifth of them with a count of one. 2.5% to 3% of the sample goes to the ten largest clones. What was sequenced was peripheral blood. The receptors originated from a woman aged 18-29 years with stable Graves' hyperthyroidism. Donor details come from another sample of the same person, matched by shared clones.

This clonotype was seen at least ten times. The chain recombines TRBV20-1 with TRBJ2-7; a weak D match, TRBD2 (6 bases). The CDR3 has 14 amino acids. Trimming removed 4 bases at V and 2 bases at J, with 15 bases between. Germline CDR1 reads DFQATT; CDR2 reads SNEGSKA (reference sequence). This CDR3 is CSAISSRGTYEQYF. The CDR3 DNA follows: TGCAGTGCTATCTCTTCCCGGGGGACCTACGAGCAGTACTTC.

This clonotype was picked up many times. The rearrangement links TRBV19 to TRBJ1-2; 12 bases agree with TRBD1. The CDR3 runs to 17 residues. Per germline, CDR1 LNHDA and CDR2 SQIVND (reference sequence). V dropped 5 bases and J dropped 5; count of bases not matched to a gene: 12. CDR3 DNA sequence: TGTGCCAGTAGTCCGTCCGGGACAGGGGGCGTATGGTATGGCTACACCTTC. Encoded protein: CASSPSGTGGVWYGYTF.

The CDR3, as DNA: TGCGCCAGCAGCCAAGGTTTTGGACCGGGACTAGCGGCCTACGAGCAGTACTTC. Protein: CASSQGFGPGLAAYEQYF. The chain carries TRBV4-3 and TRBJ2-7, with 11 nucleotides matching TRBD2. The CDR3 extends over 18 amino acids. J lost 2 bases, V lost 1 base, and 10 bases had no gene match. From germline, CDR1 is LGHNA and CDR2 YSLEER.

The gene calls are TRBV20-1 and TRBJ1-1, with 8 bases aligning to TRBD1. This CDR3 is built from 16 residues. Germline CDR1 is DFQATT and CDR2 is SNEGSKA (reference sequence). V dropped 3 bases and J dropped 1; count of bases not matched to a gene: 10. The CDR3: CSARPNSGGQNTEAFF. In DNA, the CDR3 is TGCAGTGCTAGGCCCAACTCAGGGGGCCAGAACACTGAAGCTTTCTTT.

Regarding this clonotype: Its ends do not fully match the called genes, so a read error is possible. The chain is built from TRBV4-1 and TRBJ2-7, with TRBD2 identical over 7 bases. Germline V gene lookup returns CDR1 MGHRA and CDR2 YSYEKL. The CDR3 has 16 amino acids. The CDR3 protein is CANSQSTSDDSYEQYF. The DNA for the CDR3 is TGCGCCAACAGCCAATCCACTAGCGACGACTCCTACGAGCAGTACTTC.

This clonotype was detected many times. V and J are TRBV6-1 and TRBJ2-5; D not resolved. The CDR3 has 15 amino acids. V lost 2 bases and J lost 1, with 11 bases in between. In germline, CDR1 is MNHNS, CDR2 SASEGT. The CDR3 nucleotides are TGTGCCAGCAGTGAACAAATGGCTACCCAAGAGACCCAGTACTTC. Translation: CASSEQMATQETQYF.